This T cell receptor beta chain comes out of a study of blood T cell repertoires in COVID-19. This clone was observed a few times. Germline CDR1 and CDR2: SQVTM and ANQGSEA. The CDR3 covers 13 residues. V gave up 7 bases and J gave up 3 bases; unmatched junction bases: 5. Clones were sequenced by immunoSEQ multiplex PCR, and TCRdb holds only the in-frame ones, with some missing. The sample holds about 76,000 clones, 75% to 90% seen once. What was sequenced was peripheral blood. This sequence originates from a human donor in a cohort sampled during active COVID-19. The rearrangement uses TRBV29-1 and TRBJ2-2; 7 nucleotides align to TRBD1. In DNA, the CDR3 is TGCAGCGGTGCTACAGGGGACACCGGGGAGCTGTTTTTT. It translates to CSGATGDTGELFF.